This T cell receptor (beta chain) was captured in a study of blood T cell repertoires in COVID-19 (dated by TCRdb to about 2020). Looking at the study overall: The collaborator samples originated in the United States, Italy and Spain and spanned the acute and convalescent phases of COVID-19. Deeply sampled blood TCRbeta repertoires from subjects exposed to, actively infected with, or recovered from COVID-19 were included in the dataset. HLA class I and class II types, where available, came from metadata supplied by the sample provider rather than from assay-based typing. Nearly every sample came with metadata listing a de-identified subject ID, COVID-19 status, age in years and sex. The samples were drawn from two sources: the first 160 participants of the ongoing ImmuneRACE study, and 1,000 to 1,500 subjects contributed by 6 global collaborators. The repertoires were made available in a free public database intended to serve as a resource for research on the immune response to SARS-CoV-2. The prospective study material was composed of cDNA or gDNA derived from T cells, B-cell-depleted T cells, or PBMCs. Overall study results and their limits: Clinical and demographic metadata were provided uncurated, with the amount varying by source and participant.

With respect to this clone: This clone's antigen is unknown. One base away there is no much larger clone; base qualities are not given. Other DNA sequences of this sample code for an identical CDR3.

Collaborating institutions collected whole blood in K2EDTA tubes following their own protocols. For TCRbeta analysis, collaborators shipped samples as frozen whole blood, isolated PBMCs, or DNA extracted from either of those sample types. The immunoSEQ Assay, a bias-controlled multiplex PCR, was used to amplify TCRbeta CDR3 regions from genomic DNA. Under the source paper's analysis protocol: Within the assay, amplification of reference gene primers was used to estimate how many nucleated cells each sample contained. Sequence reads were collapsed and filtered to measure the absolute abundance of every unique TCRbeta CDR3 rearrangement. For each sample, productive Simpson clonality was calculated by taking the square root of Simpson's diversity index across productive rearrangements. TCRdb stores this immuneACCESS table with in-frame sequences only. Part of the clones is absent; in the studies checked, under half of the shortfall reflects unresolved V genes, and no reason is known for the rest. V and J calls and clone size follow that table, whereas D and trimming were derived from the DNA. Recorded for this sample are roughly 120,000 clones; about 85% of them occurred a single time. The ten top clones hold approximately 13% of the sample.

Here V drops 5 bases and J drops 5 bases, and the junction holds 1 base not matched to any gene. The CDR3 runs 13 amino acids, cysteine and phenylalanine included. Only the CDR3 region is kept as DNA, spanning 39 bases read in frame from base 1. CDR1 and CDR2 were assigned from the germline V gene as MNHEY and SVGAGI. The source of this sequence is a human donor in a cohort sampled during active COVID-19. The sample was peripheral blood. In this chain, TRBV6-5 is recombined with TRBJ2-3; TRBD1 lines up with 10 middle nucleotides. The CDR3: CASSRTGGDTQYF. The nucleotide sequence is TGTGCCAGCAGTCGGACAGGGGGAGATACGCAGTATTTT.